A single sample is the source of the 20 T cell receptor beta chains below, sequenced in a study of cytomegalovirus exposure and HLA in healthy donors. In the PCR, 60 Vbeta and 13 Jbeta primers were used. The protocol was immunoSEQ multiplex PCR, while the TCRdb copy is restricted to in-frame clones and leaves out a portion. The data contain just over 150,000 clones, about 85% of them singletons. The sample was PBMCs. These receptors all come from a woman between 18 and 29 years old in good health and CMV-seronegative.

This chain links TRBV9 with TRBJ1-3; TRBD1 matches at 7 bases. Germline trimming cut 0 bases from V and 4 bases from J; bases unmatched to any gene: 4. There are 15 residues in the CDR3. The germline gives CDR1 SGDLS, CDR2 YYNGEE. CDR3 loop: CASSVDDRVGNTIYF. The CDR3, as DNA: TGTGCCAGCAGCGTAGACGACAGGGTAGGAAACACCATATATTTT. Combining the CDR3 with reference TRBV9 and TRBJ1-3 gives the whole variable domain DSGVTQTPKHLITATGQRVTLRCSPRSGDLSVYWYQQSLDQGLQFLIQYYNGEERAKGNILERFSAQQFPDLHSELNLSSLELGDSALYFCASSVDDRVGNTIYFGEGSWLTVV.

This chain joins TRBV5-6 and TRBJ2-5; tentative D call: TRBD1 (5 bases). The closer fit of TRBJ2-7 to the DNA end suggests the J call may be wrong. Per the germline V gene, CDR1 is SGHDT and CDR2 is YYEEEE. The CDR3 runs to 15 residues. CDR3 amino acids: CASSSPSRGLYEQYF. Written as DNA, the CDR3 is TGTGCCAGCAGCTCGCCCAGTAGGGGTCTCTACGAGCAGTACTTC.

The chain carries TRBV6-1 and TRBJ2-7; the match to TRBD1 covers 8 bases. Per the germline V gene, CDR1 is MNHNS and CDR2 is SASEGT. J gave up 5 bases and V 5 bases, and 8 bases lay outside the gene matches. This CDR3 spans 14 amino acids. In DNA, the CDR3 is TGTGCCAGCAGTAGGGACAGGCCTGGGGACGAGCAGTACTTC. Amino acid sequence: CASSRDRPGDEQYF.

The chain recombines TRBV6-1 with TRBJ1-1; TRBD1 might be the D (5 bases). V was pared by 7 bases and J by 7 bases, with 13 bases between. The CDR3 has 12 residues. Germline values: CDR1 MNHNS, CDR2 SASEGT. DNA for the CDR3: TGTGCCAGCAATTATGACAGACGTGAAGCTTTCTTT. It encodes CASNYDRREAFF.

This clone was counted between two and nine times. V usage is TRBV6-6 and J usage is TRBJ1-4; 9 bases line up with TRBD1. CDR1 is MNHNY, CDR2 SVGAGI, per germline (reference sequence). The CDR3 length is 15 residues. With 6 bases clipped from V and 7 bases from J, the junction kept 9 bases outside the gene matches. The CDR3 DNA reads TGTGCCAGCAGGAGGAACAGGGGGCGGAGTGAAAAACTGTTTTTT. Its protein is CASRRNRGRSEKLFF.

The chain is built from TRBV5-1 and TRBJ2-3, with 7 bases fitting TRBD2. The CDR3 covers 17 residues. The V and J ends lost 3 bases and 2 bases, in that order; junction bases with no gene match: 12. Germline V gene lookup returns CDR1 SGHRS and CDR2 YFSETQ. The CDR3 DNA sequence: TGCGCCAGCAGCTCGAAATTACCGGGACTATACACAGATACGCAGTATTTT. It codes for CASSSKLPGLYTDTQYF.

The chain employs TRBV7-9 and TRBJ1-2; 10 positions agree with TRBD1. Germline trimming cut 5 bases from V and 2 bases from J; bases unmatched to any gene: 5. The CDR3 runs to 15 residues. Germline V gene lookup returns CDR1 SEHNR and CDR2 FQNEAQ (reference sequence). The DNA for the CDR3 is TGTGCCAGCAGCCACCGGGACAGGGGAAACTATGGCTACACCTTC. This translates into CASSHRDRGNYGYTF.

This chain uses TRBV6-4 with TRBJ2-7; 7 nucleotides line up with TRBD2. The V gene end was trimmed by 2 bases and the J gene end by 5 bases; junction bases not matched to a gene: 9. This CDR3 has 15 amino acids. In germline, CDR1 is MRHNA, CDR2 SNTAGT. This CDR3 reads CASSDRWGGVHEQYF. Written as DNA, the CDR3 is TGTGCCAGCAGTGACCGTTGGGGGGGGGTCCACGAGCAGTACTTC.

The chain uses TRBV7-9 and TRBJ1-5; D gene ambiguous. V was pared by 2 bases and J by 3 bases, with 11 bases between. This CDR3 is built from 15 residues. Germline V gene data show CDR1 as SEHNR and CDR2 as FQNEAQ (reference sequence). The CDR3 sequence is CASSLSGIINQPQHF. The CDR3 DNA reads as TGTGCCAGCAGCTTAAGCGGAATTATCAATCAGCCCCAGCATTTT.

This clone has more than one count but fewer than ten. The rearrangement joins TRBV25-1 to TRBJ2-7; D remains ambiguous. The V end lost 4 bases, the J end lost 0 bases, and 4 bases lay between the germline ends. Germline V CDR1 and CDR2: MGHDK, SYGVNS. This CDR3 comprises 12 residues. CDR3 DNA: TGTGCCAGCAGTGTGAGCTCCTACGAGCAGTACTTC. This codes for CASSVSSYEQYF.

This chain joins TRBV11-2 and TRBJ1-2; D is perhaps TRBD1 (5 bases). Germline V gene data show CDR1 as SGHAT and CDR2 as FQNNGV. The V and J ends lost 6 bases and 2 bases respectively, with 16 bases between them. The CDR3 length is 15 residues. CDR3 nucleotides: TGTGCCAGCAGAAGTCCTCGACAGAGAAACTATGGCTACACCTTC. Residues: CASRSPRQRNYGYTF.

The V call is TRBV6-6, the J call TRBJ2-7; 11 bases align to TRBD2. CDR1 MNHNY and CDR2 SVGAGI come from the germline V gene (reference sequence). There are 14 residues in the CDR3. V gave up 6 bases and J gave up 3 bases; unmatched junction bases: 4. The CDR3 reads CASRLAGGLYEQYF. Here the CDR3 DNA reads TGTGCCAGCAGGCTAGCGGGAGGTCTCTACGAGCAGTACTTC.

The chain joins TRBV7-2 to TRBJ2-7, with TRBD1 matching over 7 bases. The CDR3 loop spans 14 amino acids. Germline V gives CDR1 SGHTA, CDR2 FQGNSA. V trimming: 4 bases; J trimming: 1 base; junction bases outside the gene matches: 4. The CDR3, as DNA: TGTGCCAGCAGCTGGGGCAGGGGGTCCTACGAGCAGTACTTC. Translation: CASSWGRGSYEQYF.

The V and J genes are TRBV2 and TRBJ2-2; weak D call: TRBD1 (5 bases). Germline loops: CDR1 SNHLY, CDR2 FYNNEI. This CDR3 spans 14 amino acids. Trimming took off 7 bases at V and 3 bases at J, with 12 bases between the two ends. Here the CDR3 DNA reads TGTGCCAGCATAGGGGAAGAGGACACCGGGGAGCTGTTTTTT. It yields the protein CASIGEEDTGELFF.

This chain connects TRBV6-5 to TRBJ1-2; 9 bases align to TRBD1. Germline CDR1 is MNHEY and CDR2 is SVGAGI. The CDR3 extends over 15 amino acids. V lost 5 bases to trimming and J lost 7 bases; unmatched junction nucleotides: 11. CDR3 residues: CASSPNGQGWIGYTF. In nucleotides, the CDR3 is TGTGCCAGCAGTCCGAACGGACAGGGGTGGATTGGCTACACCTTC.

The V and J genes are TRBV7-2 and TRBJ2-2, with D perhaps TRBD1 (5 bases). This CDR3 contains 14 residues. Germline assignment: CDR1 SGHTA and CDR2 FQGNSA. Trimming stripped 3 bases from V and 3 bases from J, with 8 bases between. As DNA, the CDR3 is TGTGCCAGCAGCTTGTCCAGGGACACCGGGGAGCTGTTTTTT. Encoded protein: CASSLSRDTGELFF.

The count of this clone is one. The rearrangement joins TRBV29-1 to TRBJ2-3, with D tentatively TRBD1 (7 bases). The CDR3 sequence is 14 residues long. V lost 6 bases and J lost 0, with 13 bases in between. Germline V gives CDR1 SQVTM, CDR2 ANQGSEA. For the CDR3, the DNA is TGCAGCGTCTCAGGGGGGCAGAGCACAGATACGCAGTATTTT. This sequence encodes CSVSGGQSTDTQYF.

This chain links TRBV30 with TRBJ1-5, with 8 bases aligning to TRBD1. The ends lost 0 bases at V and 7 bases at J; junction bases unmatched: 8. The CDR3 sequence is 15 residues long. The germline gives CDR1 GTSNPN, CDR2 SVGIG (reference sequence). Written as DNA, the CDR3 is TGTGCCTGGAGTGTACTCGGCAGGGGGCGGCAGCCCCAGCATTTT. It yields the protein CAWSVLGRGRQPQHF.

CDR3 nucleotide sequence: TGTGCCAGCAGCTTAGCGGGAGGCTACGAGCAGTACTTC. Its translation is CASSLAGGYEQYF. The rearrangement links TRBV7-9 to TRBJ2-7, with D maybe TRBD2 (6 bases). Germline-derived CDR1 and CDR2 are SEHNR and FQNEAQ (reference sequence). With 0 bases removed from V and 3 bases from J, the gap between germline ends came to 6 bases. The length of the CDR3 is 13 residues.

The CDR3 bases are TGTGCCAGTAGTGCTTCCGGGACAGGGGCGCTCACCGGGGAGCTGTTTTTT. It codes for CASSASGTGALTGELFF. The chain is built from TRBV19 and TRBJ2-2; TRBD1 matches at 10 bases. Germline V gene sequence: CDR1 LNHDA, CDR2 SQIVND (reference sequence). The ends lost 5 bases at V and 4 bases at J; junction bases unmatched: 10. This CDR3 is built from 17 residues.